These T cell receptor beta chains were read from a single sample in a study of cytomegalovirus exposure and HLA in healthy donors. The assay was immunoSEQ multiplex PCR, and TCRdb's table has in-frame clones only and misses some. The repertoire consists of 80,000 to 100,000 clones, with about 78% occurring once and the leading ten covering about 3.5%. The sample consisted of PBMCs. These receptors were taken from a man aged 35-49 years in good health and CMV-seronegative. Each CDR3 is given with its conserved first and last residue.

V: TRBV11-2; CDR3: CASSRTGDNEQFF
V: TRBV7-9; CDR3: CASILISPGELFF
V: TRBV5-4; CDR3: CASSSLLAGALADTQYF
V: TRBV29-1; CDR3: CSVDGTGPYGYTF
V: TRBV4-2; CDR3: CASSPSSRTGNTGELFF
V: TRBV6-1; CDR3: CASSAVTGSHEQYF
V: TRBV20-1; CDR3: CSALQQETQYF
V: TRBV7-9; CDR3: CASSLGRVWNTQYF
V: TRBV10-1; CDR3: CASSLRQAYNEQFF
V: TRBV5-6; CDR3: CASSDIRDKQETQYF
V: TRBV6-6; CDR3: CASSPGSFGPQHF
V: TRBV6-1; CDR3: CAITGNYNSPLHF
V: TRBV7-2; CDR3: CASSSVIGAGELFF
V: TRBV28; CDR3: CASSLIARGHETQYF
V: TRBV5-1; CDR3: CASSLNGGTPNEQFF
V: TRBV4-1; CDR3: CASSQVYPHTDTQYF
V: TRBV27; CDR3: CASSLVRAGPDTQYF
V: TRBV7-9; CDR3: CASSSIAGGIQETQYF
V: TRBV28; CDR3: CASSLWGTGDRDTQYF
V: TRBV7-3; CDR3: CASSQGQGSTDTQYF
V: TRBV21-1; CDR3: CASTKPGQGIYEAFF
V: TRBV19; CDR3: CASSIDRNSGANVLTF
V: TRBV19; CDR3: CASSVGKPYEQYF
V: TRBV6-1; CDR3: CASRLAYQETQYF
V: TRBV5-6; CDR3: CASSSVEGTQYF
V: TRBV21-1; CDR3: CASSKVTGPNQPQHF
V: TRBV6-5; CDR3: CASSYGTGSNEQFF
V: TRBV11-2; CDR3: CASSLKGGGVSYEQYF
V: TRBV28; CDR3: CASSPLELRTDTQYF
V: TRBV27; CDR3: CASNMRWRPGHTQYF
V: TRBV30; CDR3: CAWRLGGDRTDTQYF
V: TRBV9; CDR3: CASSVAGGSEQYF
V: TRBV28; CDR3: CASTRLAGGQETQYF
V: TRBV2; CDR3: CASTVDGHRNSPLHF
V: TRBV19; CDR3: CASSIDSSGANVLTF